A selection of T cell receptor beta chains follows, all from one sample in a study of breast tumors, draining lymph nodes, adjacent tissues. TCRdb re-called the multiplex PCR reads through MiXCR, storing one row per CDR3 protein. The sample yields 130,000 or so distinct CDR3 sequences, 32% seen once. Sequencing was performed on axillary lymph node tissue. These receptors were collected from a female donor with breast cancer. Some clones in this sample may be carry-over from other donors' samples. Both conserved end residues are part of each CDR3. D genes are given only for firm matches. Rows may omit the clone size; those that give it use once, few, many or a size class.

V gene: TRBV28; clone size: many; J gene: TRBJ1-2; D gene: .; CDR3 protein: CASSLTNYGYTF; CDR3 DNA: TGTGCCAGCAGTTTAACTAACTATGGCTACACCTTC
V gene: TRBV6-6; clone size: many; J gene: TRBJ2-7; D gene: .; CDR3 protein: CASRQKGEVYEQYF; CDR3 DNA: TGTGCCAGCAGACAAAAGGGGGAAGTCTACGAGCAGTACTTC
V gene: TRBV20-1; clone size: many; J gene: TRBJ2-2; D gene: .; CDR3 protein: CSATGSSNTGELFF; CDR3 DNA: TGCAGCGCTACAGGGTCATCGAACACCGGGGAGCTGTTTTTT
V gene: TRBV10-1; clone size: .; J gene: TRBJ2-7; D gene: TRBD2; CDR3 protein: CASSEAAGGYEQYF; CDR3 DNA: TGCGCCAGCAGCGAGGCCGCGGGGGGCTACGAGCAGTACTTC
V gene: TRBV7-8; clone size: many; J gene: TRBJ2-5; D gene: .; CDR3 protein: CAGGTPQFGETQYF; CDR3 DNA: TGTGCCGGGGGGACACCTCAATTCGGAGAGACCCAGTACTTC
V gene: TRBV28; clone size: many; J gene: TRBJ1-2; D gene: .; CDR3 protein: CASNGDPNYGYTF; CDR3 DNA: TGTGCCAGCAACGGCGACCCCAACTATGGCTACACCTTC
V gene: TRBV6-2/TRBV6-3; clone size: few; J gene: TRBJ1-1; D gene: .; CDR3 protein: CASSYGGRVVTEAFF; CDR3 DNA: TGTGCCAGCAGTTACGGGGGAAGGGTTGTCACTGAAGCTTTCTTT
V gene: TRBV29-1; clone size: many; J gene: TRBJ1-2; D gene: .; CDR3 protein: CSVGEGFGYTF; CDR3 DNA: TGCAGCGTTGGTGAGGGTTTTGGCTACACCTTC
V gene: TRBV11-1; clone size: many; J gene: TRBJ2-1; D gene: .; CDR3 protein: CASSLSNEQFF; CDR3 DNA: TGTGCCAGCAGCTTATCAAATGAGCAGTTCTTC
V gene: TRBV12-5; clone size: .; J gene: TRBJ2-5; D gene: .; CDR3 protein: CASGLGVGQETQYF; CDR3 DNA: TGTGCTAGTGGTTTGGGCGTTGGGCAAGAGACCCAGTACTTC
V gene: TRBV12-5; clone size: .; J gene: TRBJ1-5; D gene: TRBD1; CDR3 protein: CASTYGQGNNQPQHF; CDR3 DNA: TGTGCCAGCACCTACGGACAGGGGAACAATCAGCCCCAGCATTTT
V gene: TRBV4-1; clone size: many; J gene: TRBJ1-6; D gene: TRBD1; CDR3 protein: CASSQLDRLGSPLHF; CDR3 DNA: TGCGCCAGCAGCCAACTGGACAGGCTTGGCTCACCCCTCCACTTT
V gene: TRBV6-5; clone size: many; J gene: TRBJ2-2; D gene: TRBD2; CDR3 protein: CASRLTSGGVAGELFF; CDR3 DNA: TGTGCCAGCAGGCTTACTAGCGGGGGGGTGGCCGGGGAGCTGTTTTTT
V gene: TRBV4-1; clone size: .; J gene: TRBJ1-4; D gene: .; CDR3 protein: CASSQGAREKLFF; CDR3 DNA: TGCGCCAGCAGCCAGGGGGCGCGGGAAAAACTGTTTTTT
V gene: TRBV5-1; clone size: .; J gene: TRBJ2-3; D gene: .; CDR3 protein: CASSPGRSGAGDTQYF; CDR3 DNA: TGCGCCAGCAGCCCCGGACGGTCGGGAGCGGGAGATACGCAGTATTTT
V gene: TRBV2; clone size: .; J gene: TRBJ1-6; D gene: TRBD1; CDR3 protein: CASTTQGGSGSPLHF; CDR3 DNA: TGTGCCAGCACAACCCAGGGGGGGAGTGGTTCGCCCCTCCACTTT
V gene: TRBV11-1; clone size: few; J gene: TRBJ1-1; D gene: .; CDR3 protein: CASSFETTMNTEAFF; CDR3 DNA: TGTGCCAGCAGCTTCGAGACAACCATGAACACTGAAGCTTTCTTT
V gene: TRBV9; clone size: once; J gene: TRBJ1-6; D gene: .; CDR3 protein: CASSGGLAGGSGSPLHF; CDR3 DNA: TGTGCCAGCAGCGGAGGACTAGCGGGGGGGAGTGGTTCACCCCTCCACTTT
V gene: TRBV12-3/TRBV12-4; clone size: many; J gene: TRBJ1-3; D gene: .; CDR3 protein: CASSPHRERNTIYF; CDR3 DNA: TGTGCCAGCAGTCCCCACAGGGAACGAAACACCATATATTTT
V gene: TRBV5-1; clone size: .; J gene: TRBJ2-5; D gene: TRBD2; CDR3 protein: CASSSGGEETQYF; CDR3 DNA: TGCGCCAGCAGCTCGGGGGGTGAGGAGACCCAGTACTTC
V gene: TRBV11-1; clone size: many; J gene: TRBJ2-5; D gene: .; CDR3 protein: CASSLAGPGNQETQYF; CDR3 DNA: TGTGCCAGCAGCTTAGCCGGACCGGGAAATCAAGAGACCCAGTACTTC
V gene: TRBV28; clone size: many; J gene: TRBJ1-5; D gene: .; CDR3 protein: CASSLASYSNQPQHF; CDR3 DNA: TGTGCCAGCAGTTTAGCCAGCTATAGCAATCAGCCCCAGCATTTT
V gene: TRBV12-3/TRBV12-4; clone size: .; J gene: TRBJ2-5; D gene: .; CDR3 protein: CASSIGSNQPQYF; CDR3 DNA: TGTGCCAGCAGTATTGGTAGCAATCAGCCCCAGTACTTC
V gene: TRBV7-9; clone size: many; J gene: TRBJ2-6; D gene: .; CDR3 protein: CASSALFSGANVLTF; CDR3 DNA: TGTGCCAGCAGCGCCCTATTCTCTGGGGCCAACGTCCTGACTTTC
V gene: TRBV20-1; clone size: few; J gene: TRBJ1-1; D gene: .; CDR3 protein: CSARDLGPYTEAFF; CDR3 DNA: TGCAGTGCTAGAGATCTTGGGCCTTACACTGAAGCTTTCTTT
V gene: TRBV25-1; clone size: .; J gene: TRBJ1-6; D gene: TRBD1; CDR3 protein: CACSAPKGQENSPLHF; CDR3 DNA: TGTGCCTGCAGCGCTCCAAAGGGACAGGAAAATTCACCCCTCCACTTT
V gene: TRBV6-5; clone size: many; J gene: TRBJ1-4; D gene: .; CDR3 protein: CASSYSGFLPPNEKLFF; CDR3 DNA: TGTGCCAGCAGTTACTCGGGCTTTTTGCCGCCCAATGAAAAACTGTTTTTT
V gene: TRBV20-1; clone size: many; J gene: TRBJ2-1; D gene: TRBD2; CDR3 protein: CSASLTSGGYNEQFF; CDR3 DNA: TGCAGTGCTAGCTTAACTAGCGGGGGCTACAATGAGCAGTTCTTC
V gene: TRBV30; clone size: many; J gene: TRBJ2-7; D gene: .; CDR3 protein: CAGGINNYEQYF; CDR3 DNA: TGTGCCGGGGGGATCAATAACTACGAGCAGTACTTC
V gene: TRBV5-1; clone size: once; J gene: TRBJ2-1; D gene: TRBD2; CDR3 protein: CASPGEGSDEQFF; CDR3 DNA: TGCGCCAGCCCGGGGGAGGGGTCGGATGAGCAGTTCTTC
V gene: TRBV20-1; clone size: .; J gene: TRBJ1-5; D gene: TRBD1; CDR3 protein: CSARVGTGSPGRPQHF; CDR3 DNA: TGCAGTGCTAGAGTCGGGACAGGGAGTCCGGGGCGGCCCCAGCATTTT
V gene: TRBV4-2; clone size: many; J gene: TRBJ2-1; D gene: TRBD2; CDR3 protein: CASSPLGTSGGRDEQFF; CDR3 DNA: TGTGCCAGCAGCCCACTCGGGACTAGCGGGGGGAGGGATGAGCAGTTCTTC
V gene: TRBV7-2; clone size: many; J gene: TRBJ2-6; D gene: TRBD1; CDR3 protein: CARGQGANSGANVLTF; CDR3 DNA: TGTGCCAGGGGTCAGGGGGCAAACTCTGGGGCCAACGTCCTGACTTTC
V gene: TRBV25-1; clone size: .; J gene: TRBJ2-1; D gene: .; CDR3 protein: CGTTKKQARYNEQSF; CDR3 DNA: TGTGGCACCACGAAGAAACAGGCGCGGTACAATGAGCAGTCCTTC
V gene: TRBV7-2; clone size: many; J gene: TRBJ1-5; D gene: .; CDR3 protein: CASSSRGGSAPNQPQHF; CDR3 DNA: TGTGCCAGCAGCTCCCGGGGGGGCAGTGCCCCAAATCAGCCCCAGCATTTT
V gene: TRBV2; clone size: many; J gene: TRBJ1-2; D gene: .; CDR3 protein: CASSNSDGTYGYTF; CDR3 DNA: TGTGCCAGCAGCAACTCTGACGGAACGTATGGCTACACCTTC
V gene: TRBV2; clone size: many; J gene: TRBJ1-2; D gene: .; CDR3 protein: CASRRLPNYGYTF; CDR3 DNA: TGTGCCAGCAGAAGACTGCCTAACTATGGCTACACCTTC